This T cell receptor beta chain was sequenced in a study of T cells after yellow fever vaccination. Looking at the study overall: With SMART-Seq v4 Ultra Low Input, the fractions containing low cell numbers were prepared. Regarding the study as a whole: The study re-detected most primary-vaccination clones after the booster (approximately 97% CD4, roughly 90% CD8). The secondary response peaked faster, at day 5 versus 15, but was weaker.

A universal primer site and UMIs were added as TCR cDNA was made by 5'RACE template switching. TCRdb re-analysed the 5' RACE reads in MiXCR, keeping a single row per CDR3 protein. The data hold 300,000 to 450,000 distinct CDR3 sequences, with 6% to 8% observed a single time. The CDR3 contains 17 residues. Germline-derived CDR1 and CDR2 are MDHEN and SYDVKM. The germline V and J ends were trimmed by 6 bases and 3 bases, with 21 bases remaining between them. This clonotype was observed a handful of times. The antigen is not known. The input for sequencing was PBMCs, taken 5 days after the yellow fever booster vaccination. The chain has TRBV28 and TRBJ2-1; D perhaps matches TRBD2 (6 bases). The sequence came from a man younger than 45 who received the YFV17D yellow fever vaccine. The CDR3 bases are TGTGCCAGCAGCACTCTGAGGACCGGGGGATTCTACAATGAGCAGTTCTTC. It translates to CASSTLRTGGFYNEQFF.